These T cell receptor beta chains were read from a single sample in a study of human T cells and chemical hapten exposure. TCRdb re-called the RACE reads with MiXCR, one entry per CDR3 protein. The sample lists about 82,000 distinct CDR3 sequences; 6.5% to 8.5% were seen once. Sample: whole blood, taken in connection with sensitization to the hapten diphenylcyclopropenone (DPC). Every receptor here comes from a young woman with alopecia areata. Some clones in this sample may be carry-over from other donors' samples. Each CDR3 is given with its conserved first and last residue. The D gene is left open where the match is weak. Size is stated for part of the rows, as once, few or many counts, or as a class when the clone is expanded.

clone_size d_call cdr3_length j_call v_call cdr3_nt cdr3_aa
many . 11 TRBJ1-1 TRBV20-1 TGCAGTGCTAGGACGGACACTGAAGCTTTCTTT CSARTDTEAFF
few . 16 TRBJ1-3 TRBV5-1 TGCGCCAGCAGCCTATCTGGCGGAGGTTCTGGAAACACCATATATTTT CASSLSGGGSGNTIYF
many . 15 TRBJ2-1 TRBV5-1 TGCGCCAGCAGCCCCCCCCGGGCGGCTTACAATGAGCAGTTCTTC CASSPPRAAYNEQFF
few . 12 TRBJ2-3 TRBV6-6 TGTGCCAGCAATCCGGGACCCGATACGCAGTATTTT CASNPGPDTQYF
few TRBD1 13 TRBJ1-1 TRBV29-1 TGCAGCGTTCTTCAGGGGGGACGAACTGAAGCTTTCTTT CSVLQGGRTEAFF
many TRBD2 16 TRBJ2-3 TRBV2 TGTGCCAGCAGTGAATCCCGGGGGGGCCGGACAGATACGCAGTATTTT CASSESRGGRTDTQYF
many . 16 TRBJ2-1 TRBV6-5 TGTGCCAGCAGCATCGGTCGGGGCACCTCCTACAATGAGCAGTTCTTC CASSIGRGTSYNEQFF
few TRBD1 16 TRBJ2-1 TRBV14 TGTGCCAGCAGCCAAGAACGGGACAGCTCCTACAATGAGCAGTTCTTC CASSQERDSSYNEQFF
. . 15 TRBJ2-3 TRBV7-2 TGTGCCAGCAGCTTAAATACCCGGGGTACAGATACGCAGTATTTT CASSLNTRGTDTQYF
many TRBD1 17 TRBJ1-2 TRBV6-6 TGTGCCAGCAAGTATACTAGATCGACAGGGCCCGACTATGGCTACACCTTC CASKYTRSTGPDYGYTF
many . 16 TRBJ1-1 TRBV12-5 TGTGCTAGTGGTTTCAGCACAGGGACCTTGAACACTGAAGCTTTCTTT CASGFSTGTLNTEAFF
. TRBD2 17 TRBJ2-1 TRBV5-4 TGTGCCAGCAGCTTGGGTGCTAGCGGGGGGGCGCTAAATGAGCAGTTCTTC CASSLGASGGALNEQFF
. . 16 TRBJ2-7 TRBV30 TGTGCCTGGAGTCCCCGTGCAGGCTACCCCAACTACGAGCAGTACTTC CAWSPRAGYPNYEQYF
. . 17 TRBJ2-6 TRBV5-1 TGCGCCAGCAGCCCGCAAGACAGAGCCTCTGGGGCCAACGTCCTGACTTTC CASSPQDRASGANVLTF
many TRBD1 15 TRBJ1-2 TRBV4-2 TGTGCCAGCAGCCAAGATAAGGGGGCGTACTATGGCTACACCTTC CASSQDKGAYYGYTF
. TRBD1 11 TRBJ1-1 TRBV20-1 TGCAGTGCTAGCGAGGGACAGGGAGCTTTCTTT CSASEGQGAFF
few . 15 TRBJ1-1 TRBV30 TGTGCCTGGAACCCGCTTCCGGGACAAGGGACTGAAGCTTTCTTT CAWNPLPGQGTEAFF
. . 13 TRBJ2-1 TRBV20-1 TGCAGTGCTAGAGGTAGTCGTGGCAATGAGCAGTTCTTC CSARGSRGNEQFF
many . 15 TRBJ1-2 TRBV20-1 TGCAGTGCTAGATGGGCCGGGGGCGCGGGCTATGGCTACACCTTC CSARWAGGAGYGYTF
. . 14 TRBJ1-3 TRBV7-9 TGTGCCAGCACCCCTGGGGACACTGGAAACACCATATATTTT CASTPGDTGNTIYF
many . 15 TRBJ1-2 TRBV29-1 TGCAGCACCCCAAAATCCGGGACCACTAACTATGGCTACACCTTC CSTPKSGTTNYGYTF
many . 13 TRBJ2-5 TRBV12-3/TRBV12-4 TGTGCCAGCAGTACTATAGAGGTGGAGACCCAGTACTTC CASSTIEVETQYF
. . 14 TRBJ1-1 TRBV20-1 TGCAGTGCTAAGGGGGGGGGGTTGAACACTAAAGCTTTCTTT CSAKGGGLNTKAFF
few . 12 TRBJ2-3 TRBV20-1 TGCAGTGCTAGGGGCGGAAGAGATACGCAGTATTTT CSARGGRDTQYF
few . 14 TRBJ2-2 TRBV20-1 TGCAGTGCTAGAGTTAGCGGTCACACCGGGGAGCTGTTTTTT CSARVSGHTGELFF
many . 13 TRBJ2-6 TRBV6-2/TRBV6-3 TGTGCCAGCGTGAGTTCTGGGGCCAACGTCCTGACTTTC CASVSSGANVLTF
few . 13 TRBJ1-1 TRBV13 TGTGCCAGCACTTCTAGGGTGGACACTGAAGCTTTCTTT CASTSRVDTEAFF
many . 11 TRBJ2-7 TRBV12-3/TRBV12-4 TGTGCCAGCAGAGGGGGGTACGAGCAGTACTTC CASRGGYEQYF
many TRBD1 13 TRBJ1-2 TRBV6-6 TGTGCCAGCAAAACAGGGGGCGAGTATGGCTACACCTTC CASKTGGEYGYTF
. TRBD1 15 TRBJ1-2 TRBV3-1 TGTCCCAGCAGTGCCCCGGGACAGGGGTCCTATGGCTACACCTTC CPSSAPGQGSYGYTF
many . 14 TRBJ2-3 TRBV20-1 TGCAGTGCTACCGGAACACAGGGCACAGATACGCAGTATTTT CSATGTQGTDTQYF
many TRBD2 15 TRBJ2-5 TRBV20-1 TGCAGTGCTAGAGGGACCAGGACTAGCATTGAGACCCAGTACTTC CSARGTRTSIETQYF
many . 12 TRBJ2-1 TRBV3-1 TGTGCCAGCAGCCTGTTGAGCGATGAGCAGTTCTTC CASSLLSDEQFF
few TRBD2 18 TRBJ2-1 TRBV6-5 TGTGCCAGCAGTTACTCGGCTCTAGCGGGGGGAGCTTACAATGAGCAGTTCTTC CASSYSALAGGAYNEQFF
many TRBD2 16 TRBJ2-3 TRBV5-1 TGCGCCAGCAGCTCTTTTCCAGCGGGGGGCACAGATACGCAGTATTTT CASSSFPAGGTDTQYF
many TRBD1 15 TRBJ2-5 TRBV7-8 TGTGCCAGCAGCTGGACAGGGACGAGGGAAGAGACCCAGTACTTC CASSWTGTREETQYF
many TRBD2 16 TRBJ2-3 TRBV5-6 TGTGCCAGCAGCTTCGATAAGCGGGGGGGCCGAGATACGCAGTATTTT CASSFDKRGGRDTQYF
. TRBD1 14 TRBJ1-1 TRBV6-1 TGTGCCAGCAGTGAACCGGGACAGGGGAGTGTAGCTTTCTTT CASSEPGQGSVAFF
many TRBD2 15 TRBJ2-1 TRBV6-1 TGTGCCAGCAGTGCCAGCGGGGGGCCCTACAATGAGCAGTTCTTC CASSASGGPYNEQFF
few . 14 TRBJ2-2 TRBV5-1 TGCGCCAGCACAGGGTTGGCGGCCACCGGGGAGCTGTTTTTT CASTGLAATGELFF
many . 12 TRBJ2-4 TRBV29-1 TGCAGCGCTGGACAGATCAAAAACATTCAGTACTTC CSAGQIKNIQYF
many . 16 TRBJ2-6 TRBV21-1 TGTGCCAGCAGCCCCGGCGGCAGATCTGGGGCCAACGTCCTGACTTTC CASSPGGRSGANVLTF
many . 16 TRBJ2-1 TRBV18 TGTGCCAGCTCACTTATAGCGGTTAAGAATTACAATGAGCAGTTCTTC CASSLIAVKNYNEQFF
few . 16 TRBJ1-1 TRBV3-1 TGTGCCAGCAGCCAAGTCGGCGGGACGCTGAACACTGAAGCTTTCTTT CASSQVGGTLNTEAFF
many TRBD1 14 TRBJ1-2 TRBV12-3/TRBV12-4 TGTGCCAGCAGCCCCCTGACAGGGGGGCTTGGCTACACCTTC CASSPLTGGLGYTF
many . 17 TRBJ1-6 TRBV6-5 TGTGCCAGCAGCTACGGGGCGGAGGGCTCCTATAATTCACCCCTCCACTTT CASSYGAEGSYNSPLHF
. . 16 TRBJ2-7 TRBV5-1 TGCGCCAGCAGCACCCCGTGGGCAGGGCCTTCCTACGAGCAGTACTTC CASSTPWAGPSYEQYF
. TRBD2 16 TRBJ2-3 TRBV20-1 TGCAGTGCCACCGGGGGGGGGGCAAGAAGTGCAGATACGCAGTATTTT CSATGGGARSADTQYF
few . 14 TRBJ1-1 TRBV6-2/TRBV6-3 TGTGCCAGCCGACCCCGCGGGGCCTTCACTGAAGCTTTCTTT CASRPRGAFTEAFF
. . 14 TRBJ1-2 TRBV2 TGTGCCAGCAGTGAAACCGGGAGTAACTATGGCTACACCTTC CASSETGSNYGYTF
many TRBD1 18 TRBJ2-3 TRBV7-2 TGTGCCAGCAGCCCCTTCAGGGGGAATACGTGGGGCACAGATACGCAGTATTTT CASSPFRGNTWGTDTQYF
many . 12 TRBJ2-5 TRBV6-5 TGTGCCAGCAGTGGGAATCAAGAGACCCAGTACTTC CASSGNQETQYF